The present T cell receptor beta chain was sequenced within a study of T cells expressing NK-cell markers. Germline CDR1 SQVTM, CDR2 ANQGSEA. CDR3 length equals 14 residues. TCRdb derives one entry per CDR3 protein from the 5' RACE reads, leaving out DNA. The sample has under 600,000 distinct CDR3 sequences, and its top ten clones hold 1.4% to 1.5%. The TCR sequence derives from a woman aged 50 to 60 in good health. The specimen sequenced was blood T cells: a sorted CD56 or NKG2C T cell subset, CD4+ or CD8+ T cells, or bulk PBMC T cells (not recorded which). This chain links TRBV29-1 with TRBJ2-1; TCRdb outputs TRBD1, but without DNA this stays unchecked. The CDR3 here is CSVETRGLGHEQFF.